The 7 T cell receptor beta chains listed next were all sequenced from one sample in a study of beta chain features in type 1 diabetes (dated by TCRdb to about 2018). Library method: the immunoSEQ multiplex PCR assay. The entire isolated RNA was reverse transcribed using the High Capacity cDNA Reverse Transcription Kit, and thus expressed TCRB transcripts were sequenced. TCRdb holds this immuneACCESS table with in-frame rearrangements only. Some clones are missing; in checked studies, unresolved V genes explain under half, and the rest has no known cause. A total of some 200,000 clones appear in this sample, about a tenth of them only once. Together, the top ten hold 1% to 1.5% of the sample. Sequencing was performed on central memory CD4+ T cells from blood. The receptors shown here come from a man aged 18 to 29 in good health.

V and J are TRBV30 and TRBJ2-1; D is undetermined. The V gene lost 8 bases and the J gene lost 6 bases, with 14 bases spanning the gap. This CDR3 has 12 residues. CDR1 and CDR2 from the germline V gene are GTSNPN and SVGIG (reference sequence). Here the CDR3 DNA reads TGTGCCGGTCATAGAAGGGCCAATGAGCAGTTCTTC. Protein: CAGHRRANEQFF. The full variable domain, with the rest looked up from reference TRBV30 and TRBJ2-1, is SQTIHQWPATLVQPVGSPLSLECTVEGTSNPNLYWYRQAAGRGLQLLFYSVGIGQISSEVPQNLSASRPQDRQFILSSKKLLLSDSGFYLCAGHRRANEQFFGPGTRLTVL.

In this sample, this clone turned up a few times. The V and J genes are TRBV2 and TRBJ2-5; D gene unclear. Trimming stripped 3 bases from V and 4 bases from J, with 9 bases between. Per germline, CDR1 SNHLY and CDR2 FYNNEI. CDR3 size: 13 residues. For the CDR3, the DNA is TGTGCCAGCAGTGATCAGGTGGGAGAGACCCAGTACTTC. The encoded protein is CASSDQVGETQYF.

As DNA, the CDR3 is TGTGCCAGTAGTCCAGGAATTCGGGCTGGGGCCAACGTCCTGACTTTC. As protein: CASSPGIRAGANVLTF. V and J are TRBV19 and TRBJ2-6; D ambiguous. From germline, CDR1 is LNHDA and CDR2 SQIVND (reference sequence). The ends were cut back, 5 bases at V and 2 bases at J, with 13 bases in the middle. The CDR3 consists of 16 residues.

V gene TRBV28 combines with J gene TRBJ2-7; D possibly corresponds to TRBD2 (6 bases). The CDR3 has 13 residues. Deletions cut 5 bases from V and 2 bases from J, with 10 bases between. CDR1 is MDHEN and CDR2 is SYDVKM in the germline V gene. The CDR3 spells CASSSGWAYEQYF. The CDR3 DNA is TGTGCCAGCAGTAGCGGGTGGGCCTACGAGCAGTACTTC.

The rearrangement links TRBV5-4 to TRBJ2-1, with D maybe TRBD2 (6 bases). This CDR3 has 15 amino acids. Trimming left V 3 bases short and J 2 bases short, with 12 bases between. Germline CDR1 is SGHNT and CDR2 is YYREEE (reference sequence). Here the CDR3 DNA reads TGTGCCAGCAGCTCGGAGGGCCTAACCTACAATGAGCAGTTCTTC. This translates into CASSSEGLTYNEQFF. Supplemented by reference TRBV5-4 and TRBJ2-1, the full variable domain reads ETGVTQSPTHLIKTRGQQVTLRCSSQSGHNTVSWYQQALGQGPQFIFQYYREEENGRGNFPPRFSGLQFPNYSSELNVNALELDDSALYLCASSSEGLTYNEQFFGPGTRLTVL.

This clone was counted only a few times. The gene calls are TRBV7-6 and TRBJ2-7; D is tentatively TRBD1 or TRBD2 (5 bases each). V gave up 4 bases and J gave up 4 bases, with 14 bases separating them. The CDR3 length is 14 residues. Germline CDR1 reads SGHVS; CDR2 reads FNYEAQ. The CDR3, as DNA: TGTGCCAGCAGCTCGGGACCAAGTACGTACGAGCAGTACTTC. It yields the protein CASSSGPSTYEQYF.

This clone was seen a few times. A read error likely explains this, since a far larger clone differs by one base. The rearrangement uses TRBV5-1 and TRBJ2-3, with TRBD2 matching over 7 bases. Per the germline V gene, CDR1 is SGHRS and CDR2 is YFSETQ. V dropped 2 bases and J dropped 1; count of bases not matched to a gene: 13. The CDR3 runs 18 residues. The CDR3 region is CASSFSRALAARTDTQYF. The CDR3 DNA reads TGCGCCAGCAGCTTTAGTAGGGCTCTAGCGGCCCGCACAGATACGCAGTATTTT.